The subject of this entry is one T cell receptor beta chain. The data stem from a study of blood T cell repertoires in COVID-19. Looked up from germline, CDR1 is LNHDA and CDR2 is SQIVND (reference sequence). J lost 6 bases, V lost 7 bases, and 15 bases had no gene match. The CDR3 consists of 16 residues. Profiled with immunoSEQ multiplex PCR; TCRdb holds only in-frame clones, not every one. The data show a few hundred thousand clones, approximately 91% seen once. The receptor comes from a woman aged 40 to 50 who had been exposed to COVID-19. Sequencing input: PBMCs or T cells enriched from blood (not recorded which). This sequence joins TRBV19 and TRBJ2-1; 7 bases line up with TRBD2. The CDR3 is CASTISGWAGVNEQFF. As DNA, the CDR3 is TGTGCCAGTACCATATCCGGGTGGGCGGGAGTCAATGAGCAGTTCTTC.